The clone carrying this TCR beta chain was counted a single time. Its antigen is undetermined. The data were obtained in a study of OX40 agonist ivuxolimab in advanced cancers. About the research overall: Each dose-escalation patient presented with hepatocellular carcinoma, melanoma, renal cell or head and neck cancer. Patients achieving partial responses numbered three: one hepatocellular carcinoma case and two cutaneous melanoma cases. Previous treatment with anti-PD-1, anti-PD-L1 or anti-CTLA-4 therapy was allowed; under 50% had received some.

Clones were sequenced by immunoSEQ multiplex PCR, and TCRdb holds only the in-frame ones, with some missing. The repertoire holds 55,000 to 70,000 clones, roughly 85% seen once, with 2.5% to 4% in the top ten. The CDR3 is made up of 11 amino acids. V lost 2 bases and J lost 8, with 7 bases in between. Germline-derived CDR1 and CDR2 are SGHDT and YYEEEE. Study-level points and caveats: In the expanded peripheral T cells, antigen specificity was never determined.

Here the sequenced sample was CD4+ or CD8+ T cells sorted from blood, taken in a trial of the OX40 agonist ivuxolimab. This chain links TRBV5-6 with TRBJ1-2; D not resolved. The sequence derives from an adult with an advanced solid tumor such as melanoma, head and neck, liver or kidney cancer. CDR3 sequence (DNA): TGTGCCAGCAGCTTTAGGAGAGGCTACACCTTC. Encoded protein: CASSFRRGYTF.